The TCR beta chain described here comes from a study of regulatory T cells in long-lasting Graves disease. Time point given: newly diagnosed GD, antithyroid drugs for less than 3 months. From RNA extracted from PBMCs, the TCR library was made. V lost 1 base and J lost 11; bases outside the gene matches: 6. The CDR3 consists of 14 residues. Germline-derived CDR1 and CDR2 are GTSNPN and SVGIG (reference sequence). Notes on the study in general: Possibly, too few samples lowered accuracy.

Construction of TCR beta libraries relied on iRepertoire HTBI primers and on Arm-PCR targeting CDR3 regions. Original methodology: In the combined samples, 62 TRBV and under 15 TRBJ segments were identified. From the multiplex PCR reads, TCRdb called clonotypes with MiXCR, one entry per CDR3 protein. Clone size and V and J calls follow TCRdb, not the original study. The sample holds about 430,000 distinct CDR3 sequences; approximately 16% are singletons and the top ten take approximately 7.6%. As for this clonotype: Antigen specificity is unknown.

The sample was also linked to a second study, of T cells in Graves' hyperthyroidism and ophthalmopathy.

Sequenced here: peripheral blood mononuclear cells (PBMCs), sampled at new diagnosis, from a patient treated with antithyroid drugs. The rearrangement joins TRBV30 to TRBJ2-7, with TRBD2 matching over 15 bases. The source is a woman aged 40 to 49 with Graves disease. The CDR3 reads CAWSGGLAGGLKYF. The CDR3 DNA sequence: TGTGCCTGGAGTGGCGGACTAGCGGGAGGGTTGAAGTACTTC.